Sequencing of this T cell receptor (beta chain) was carried out in a study of response to subunit inactivated influenza vaccine. General observations from the study: Authors suggested each seasonal influenza vaccination recruits few new T cells.

TCRdb re-derived calls from the RT-PCR reads in MiXCR, one entry per CDR3 protein. The sample yields about 480,000 distinct CDR3 sequences, around 25% seen once. Notes on this clonotype: What it binds is not known.

The germline CDR1 and CDR2 sequences are DFQATT and SNEGSKA (reference sequence). V was shortened by 1 base and J by 2 bases, with 7 bases between the two germline ends. The CDR3 runs 13 residues. The V gene is TRBV20-1, the J gene TRBJ2-3; D ambiguous. Specimen: CD4+ T cells sorted from PBMCs, collected approximately 5 days after vaccination. The clonotype comes from a man aged 45 to 65 who received an inactivated influenza vaccine. CDR3 coding DNA: TGCAGTGCTAGAGTCGGCAACACAGATACGCAGTATTTT. It translates to CSARVGNTDTQYF.